The 21 T cell receptor beta chains presented below share a single source sample, sequenced in a study of human T cells and chemical hapten exposure. TCRdb itself ran the RACE reads through MiXCR, one entry per CDR3 protein. The sample yields 52,000 or so distinct CDR3 sequences, approximately 10% seen once. Time point given: pre-sensitization, week 0. This sample's treatment: therapeutic diphenylcyclopropenone sensitization with weekly scalp DPC. This specimen was whole blood, taken in connection with sensitization to the hapten diphenylcyclopropenone (DPC). The receptors come from a man aged 35 to 55 with alopecia areata. Some clones in this sample may be carry-over from other donors' samples.

This clonotype was counted ten times or more. The chain employs TRBV2 and TRBJ1-1; no reliable D call. The V and J ends lost 4 bases and 3 bases respectively, with 3 bases between them. The CDR3 spans 11 residues. CDR1 is SNHLY, CDR2 FYNNEI, per germline. The CDR3 loop reads CASSVYTEAFF. The CDR3 DNA reads TGTGCCAGCAGTGTCTACACTGAAGCTTTCTTT. Variable domain in full (rest from reference TRBV2 and TRBJ1-1): EPEVTQTPSHQVTQMGQEVILRCVPISNHLYFYWYRQILGQKVEFLVSFYNNEISEKSEIFDDQFSVERPDGSNFTLKIRSTKLEDSAMYFCASSVYTEAFFGQGTRLTVV.

This clonotype came up a few times. V gene TRBV20-1 combines with J gene TRBJ2-5; D call uncertain. The V end lost 1 base, the J end lost 2 bases, and 14 bases lay between the germline ends. The germline V gene has CDR1 DFQATT and CDR2 SNEGSKA (reference sequence). This CDR3 spans 15 amino acids. The CDR3 sequence: CSARAAGSAQETQYF. CDR3 nucleotides: TGCAGTGCTAGAGCCGCCGGGTCTGCACAAGAGACCCAGTACTTC.

This clonotype was recorded at least ten times. The chain carries TRBV20-1 and TRBJ2-1; possible D gene TRBD1, 5 bases. In germline, CDR1 is DFQATT, CDR2 SNEGSKA (reference sequence). Trimming removed 6 bases from V and 6 bases from J, with 9 bases in between. This CDR3 comprises 11 residues. CDR3 protein: CSAPGRNEQFF. CDR3 coding DNA: TGCAGTGCCCCAGGGCGCAATGAGCAGTTCTTC.

The rearrangement joins TRBV2 to TRBJ2-7; D gene uncertain. The CDR3 consists of 14 residues. V was pared by 6 bases and J by 2 bases, with 14 bases between. In germline, CDR1 is SNHLY, CDR2 FYNNEI. CDR3: CASRARSETYEQYF. The CDR3 DNA is TGTGCCAGCAGGGCCCGGTCCGAGACCTACGAGCAGTACTTC.

The chain employs TRBV28 and TRBJ2-1, with TRBD2 matching 9 bases. This CDR3 spans 15 amino acids. V shed 5 bases and J 5 bases; nucleotides not matched to a gene: 7. Germline CDR1 is MDHEN and CDR2 is SYDVKM. CDR3 amino acids: CASSRERLADNEQFF. The CDR3 DNA sequence: TGTGCCAGCAGTCGGGAGAGACTAGCGGACAATGAGCAGTTCTTC.

This clonotype appeared many times. The chain employs TRBV28 and TRBJ1-5, with 9 bases aligning to TRBD1. Germline V lookup: CDR1 MDHEN, CDR2 SYDVKM. The V and J ends lost 7 bases and 6 bases, in that order; junction bases with no gene match: 10. The CDR3 contains 15 residues. CDR3 in DNA: TGTGCCAGCACCCCGCAGGGACAGGGCGGTCAGCCCCAGCATTTT. Encoded protein: CASTPQGQGGQPQHF.

This clonotype was recorded at least ten times. J is TRBJ2-4 and V is TRBV5-6, with 10 nucleotides matching TRBD2. V dropped 0 bases and J dropped 8; count of bases not matched to a gene: 8. The CDR3 runs to 16 residues. Germline CDR1 reads SGHDT; CDR2 reads YYEEEE. As DNA, the CDR3 is TGTGCCAGCAGCTTGGGGCTAGCGGGAGTACTGGACATTCAGTACTTC. Its protein is CASSLGLAGVLDIQYF.

This chain connects TRBV29-1 to TRBJ2-7; tentative D call: TRBD2 (6 bases). The germline gives CDR1 SQVTM, CDR2 ANQGSEA. The CDR3 totals 11 residues. Trimming removed 3 bases from V and 6 bases from J, with 9 bases in between. For the CDR3, the DNA is TGCAGCGTTGAGACTAGTTCCGAGCAGTACTTC. Protein: CSVETSSEQYF.

This clonotype was detected many times. The CDR3 spells CASSSLGSFSGANVLTF. DNA of the CDR3: TGTGCCAGCAGCTCTCTCGGATCGTTTTCTGGGGCCAACGTCCTGACTTTC. The chain is built from TRBV7-9 and TRBJ2-6; D not resolved. Germline loops: CDR1 SEHNR, CDR2 FQNEAQ (reference sequence). The CDR3 sequence is 17 residues long. The V end was cut by 4 bases, the J end by 1 base, with 14 bases between.

The rearrangement links TRBV7-9 to TRBJ2-1; perhaps TRBD2 as D (6 bases). The germline gives CDR1 SEHNR, CDR2 FQNEAQ (reference sequence). Trimming removed 4 bases at V and 7 bases at J, with 17 bases between. There are 15 residues in the CDR3. The CDR3 DNA sequence: TGTGCCAGCAGCTCCAGAATCGGGCTAGCGAATGAGCAGTTCTTC. This encodes CASSSRIGLANEQFF.

Ten or more counts support this clonotype. The chain has TRBV12-3 or TRBV12-4 and TRBJ1-2; D is possibly TRBD1 (6 bases). This CDR3 is 13 amino acids long. Trimming removed 6 bases from V and 6 bases from J, with 14 bases in between. CDR3 in DNA: TGTGCCAGCAGGCCGGTGGGGGGCCATGGCTACACCTTC. Amino acids: CASRPVGGHGYTF.

This clonotype was detected a few times. This chain connects TRBV5-1 to TRBJ2-3; D possibly uses TRBD1 or TRBD2 (6 bases each). Per germline, CDR1 SGHRS and CDR2 YFSETQ. With 2 bases removed from V and 0 bases from J, the gap between germline ends came to 10 bases. This CDR3 is built from 15 residues. In DNA form, the CDR3 reads TGCGCCAGCAGCTTCCGGGGGCTTAGCACAGATACGCAGTATTTT. This codes for CASSFRGLSTDTQYF.

This clonotype was seen only a few times. V gene TRBV12-3 or TRBV12-4 combines with J gene TRBJ2-1; 11 nucleotides line up with TRBD2. J gave up 4 bases and V 6 bases, and 2 bases lay outside the gene matches. The CDR3 sequence is 14 residues long. The CDR3 DNA sequence: TGTGCCAGCAGGCTAGCGGGAGGATACAATGAGCAGTTCTTC. Encoded protein: CASRLAGGYNEQFF.

This sequence joins TRBV11-1 and TRBJ2-7, with D tentatively TRBD2 (5 bases). The V gene lost 2 bases and the J gene lost 1 base, with 9 bases spanning the gap. The CDR3 is 14 residues long. CDR1 is SGHAT and CDR2 is FQDESV in the germline V gene (reference sequence). The CDR3 coding sequence is TGTGCCAGCAGCTTACGGGATATTTCCTACGAGCAGTACTTC. Protein sequence: CASSLRDISYEQYF. Looking up the rest from reference TRBV11-1 and TRBJ2-7 gives the full variable domain: EAEVAQSPRYKITEKSQAVAFWCDPISGHATLYWYRQILGQGPELLVQFQDESVVDDSQLPKDRFSAERLKGVDSTLKIQPAELGDSAMYLCASSLRDISYEQYFGPGTRLTVT.

This clonotype was seen many times. The chain is built from TRBV4-2 and TRBJ2-3, with a possible D match to TRBD1 (6 bases). V shed 0 bases and J shed 5 bases, with 15 bases lying between them. CDR3 length: 16 residues. The germline gives CDR1 LGHNA, CDR2 YNFKEQ. CDR3 coding DNA: TGTGCCAGCAGCCAAGATCAGGACCAGGGGTTAGATACGCAGTATTTT. This gives the protein CASSQDQDQGLDTQYF.

This chain connects TRBV7-9 to TRBJ2-2; 9 positions match TRBD1. With 5 bases clipped from V and 2 bases from J, the junction kept 9 bases outside the gene matches. The CDR3 is 17 residues long. The germline V gene encodes CDR1 SEHNR and CDR2 FQNEAQ (reference sequence). The DNA of the CDR3 is TGTGCCAGCAGCGGAGACAGGGGGTCCTTTAACACCGGGGAGCTGTTTTTT. Translation gives CASSGDRGSFNTGELFF.

V and J are TRBV7-2 and TRBJ2-7; D tentatively fits TRBD1 or TRBD2 (5 bases each). Trimming removed 4 bases from V and 0 bases from J, with 10 bases in between. Germline CDR1 is SGHTA and CDR2 is FQGNSA. There are 14 residues in the CDR3. In DNA, the CDR3 is TGTGCCAGCAGCTCGGGGCCATACTCCTACGAGCAGTACTTC. This translates into CASSSGPYSYEQYF.

This clonotype was seen at least ten times. V is TRBV5-1 and J is TRBJ2-1; weak D call: TRBD1 (6 bases). This CDR3 has 15 residues. V lost 3 bases to trimming and J lost 4 bases, with 14 bases between them. In germline, CDR1 is SGHRS, CDR2 YFSETQ. The CDR3 loop reads CASSSRTVDYNEQFF. The CDR3 DNA is TGCGCCAGCAGCTCCCGGACAGTTGATTACAATGAGCAGTTCTTC.

This clonotype has just a few counts. The rearrangement uses TRBV14 and TRBJ2-2, with D possibly being TRBD2 (6 bases). The CDR3 totals 17 residues. The V and J ends lost 1 base and 5 bases respectively, with 17 bases between them. The germline gives CDR1 SGHDN, CDR2 FVKESK. CDR3 DNA sequence: TGTGCCAGCAGCCAAGTTATCGGGAGTATATGGACCGGGGAGCTGTTTTTT. It encodes CASSQVIGSIWTGELFF.

This clonotype appeared many times. The CDR3 DNA reads TGTGCCAGCACCTTACGACTACAGGGCCTCTCTGGGGCCAACGTCCTGACTTTC. This encodes CASTLRLQGLSGANVLTF. This sequence joins TRBV21-1 and TRBJ2-6; the table calls TRBD1, which could not be checked here. TRBV21-1 is a recognized pseudogene. This CDR3 is built from 18 residues.

This clonotype was counted between two and nine times. The chain couples TRBV10-3 to TRBJ2-3; D uncertain. The V end lost 0 bases, the J end lost 1 base, and 5 bases lay between the germline ends. Germline values: CDR1 ENHRY, CDR2 SYGVKD. The CDR3 is made up of 14 amino acids. The CDR3 DNA reads TGTGCCATCAGTGAGTCAAGGGGCACAGATACGCAGTATTTT. This sequence encodes CAISESRGTDTQYF.